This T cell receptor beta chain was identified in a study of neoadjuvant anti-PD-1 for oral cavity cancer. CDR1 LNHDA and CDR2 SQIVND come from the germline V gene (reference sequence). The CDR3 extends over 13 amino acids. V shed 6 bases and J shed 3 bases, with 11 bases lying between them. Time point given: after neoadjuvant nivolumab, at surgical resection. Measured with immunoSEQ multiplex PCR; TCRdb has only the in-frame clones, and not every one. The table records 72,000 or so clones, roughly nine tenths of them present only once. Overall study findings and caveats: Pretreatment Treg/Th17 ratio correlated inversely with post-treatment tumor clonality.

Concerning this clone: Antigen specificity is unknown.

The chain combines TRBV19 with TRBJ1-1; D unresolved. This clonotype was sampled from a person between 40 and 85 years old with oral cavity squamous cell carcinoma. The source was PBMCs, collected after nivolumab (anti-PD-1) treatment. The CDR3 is CASRMRVDTEAFF. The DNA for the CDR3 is TGTGCCAGTAGGATGAGGGTCGACACTGAAGCTTTCTTT.